The 15 T cell receptor beta chains reported below all come from one sample, sequenced in a study of blood T cell repertoires in COVID-19. Sequencing used immunoSEQ multiplex PCR; TCRdb keeps in-frame clones, though not all of them. The repertoire includes 250,000 to 300,000 clones, approximately 91% of them detected once, and roughly 2% sits in the top ten. The sequencing sample was made of PBMCs or T cells enriched from blood (not recorded which). Receptors originate from a woman aged 40 to 49 with acute COVID-19.

The rearrangement joins TRBV9 to TRBJ1-2; D might be TRBD1 (6 bases). CDR3 size: 13 residues. V was trimmed by 0 bases and J by 6 bases, leaving 9 bases between them. Germline values: CDR1 SGDLS, CDR2 YYNGEE. This CDR3 is CASSVERGHGYTF. The CDR3, as DNA: TGTGCCAGCAGCGTAGAGCGGGGGCATGGCTACACCTTC.

This chain connects TRBV19 to TRBJ2-5; 7 bases are shared with TRBD2. Germline loops: CDR1 LNHDA, CDR2 SQIVND (reference sequence). J was trimmed by 5 bases and V by 5 bases; bases with no gene match: 8. The CDR3 sequence is 14 residues long. Written as DNA, the CDR3 is TGTGCCAGTAGTCCTGGACTAGGGGCGGAGACCCAGTACTTC. Residues: CASSPGLGAETQYF.

J is TRBJ2-1 and V is TRBV7-9; 8 nucleotides line up with TRBD2. The germline CDR1 and CDR2 sequences are SEHNR and FQNEAQ (reference sequence). The CDR3 loop spans 14 amino acids. Trimming cost V 1 base and J 9 bases; bases outside gene matches: 5. For the CDR3, the DNA is TGTGCCAGCAGCTTAGTTAGCGGGGTGAGTGAGCAGTTCTTC. Amino acid sequence: CASSLVSGVSEQFF. Filled out from reference TRBV7-9 and TRBJ2-1, the complete variable domain reads DTGVSQNPRHKITKRGQNVTFRCDPISEHNRLYWYRQTLGQGPEFLTYFQNEAQLEKSRLLSDRFSAERPKGSFSTLEIQRTEQGDSAMYLCASSLVSGVSEQFFGPGTRLTVL.

This chain uses TRBV2 with TRBJ1-1, with D perhaps matching TRBD1 (6 bases). Germline CDR1 reads SNHLY; CDR2 reads FYNNEI. V lost 7 bases and J lost 3, with 12 bases in between. The CDR3 length is 13 residues. CDR3 in DNA: TGTGCCAGCATGCAGGGGCGCGACACTGAAGCTTTCTTT. It translates to CASMQGRDTEAFF.

V gene TRBV27 combines with J gene TRBJ2-1; maybe TRBD1 (6 bases). This CDR3 comprises 15 residues. V was pared by 6 bases and J by 5 bases, with 17 bases between. CDR1 is MNHEY and CDR2 is SMNVEV in the germline V gene (reference sequence). CDR3 protein: CASSSPSRQDNEQFF. The CDR3 coding sequence is TGTGCCAGCAGCTCCCCTTCACGACAGGACAATGAGCAGTTCTTC.

This chain connects TRBV30 to TRBJ2-6; TRBD1 might be the D (5 bases). Germline assignment: CDR1 GTSNPN and CDR2 SVGIG (reference sequence). CDR3 length equals 17 residues. Trimming pared 3 bases from V and 2 bases from J, leaving 17 bases between. Here the CDR3 reads CAWRRGRAAAGANVLTF. CDR3 DNA: TGTGCCTGGAGGCGCGGCAGGGCAGCTGCTGGGGCCAACGTCCTGACTTTC.

The chain uses TRBV4-1 and TRBJ1-1; no clear D. Deletions cut 0 bases from V and 1 base from J, with 9 bases between. The CDR3 length is 15 residues. The germline V gene encodes CDR1 MGHRA and CDR2 YSYEKL. CDR3 nucleotides: TGCGCCAGCAGCCAAGAAAAACAGCCGAACACTGAAGCTTTCTTT. Protein product: CASSQEKQPNTEAFF.

This clone is a singleton in its sample. The chain joins TRBV15 to TRBJ1-1, with 8 bases that match TRBD1. The V and J ends lost 6 bases and 1 base, in that order; junction bases with no gene match: 4. Germline CDR1 and CDR2: LNHNV and YYDKDF (reference sequence). The CDR3 runs to 14 residues. CDR3 DNA sequence: TGTGCCACCAGGCGGACAGGGTGGAACACTGAAGCTTTCTTT. The encoded protein is CATRRTGWNTEAFF.

About this clone: In the same sample, other DNA sequences code for this CDR3. The chain links TRBV19 to TRBJ2-7, with D perhaps matching TRBD1 (5 bases). CDR1 is LNHDA and CDR2 is SQIVND in the germline V gene (reference sequence). This CDR3 has 14 residues. The V and J ends lost 3 bases and 5 bases respectively, with 14 bases between them. CDR3 nucleotides: TGTGCCAGTAGTATCGGCCAGGGAAGAGACGAGCAGTACTTC. Translation gives CASSIGQGRDEQYF. The whole variable domain, remainder taken from reference TRBV19 and TRBJ2-7, is DGGITQSPKYLFRKEGQNVTLSCEQNLNHDAMYWYRQDPGQGLRLIYYSQIVNDFQKGDIAEGYSVSREKKESFPLTVTSAQKNPTAFYLCASSIGQGRDEQYFGPGTRLTVT.

V usage is TRBV3-1 (or the pseudogene TRBV3-2) and J usage is TRBJ2-5, with TRBD1 identical over 8 bases. This CDR3 has 15 residues. CDR1 and CDR2 from the germline V gene are LGHDT and YNNKEL (reference sequence). After removal of 3 bases from V and 5 bases from J, the junction contained 8 bases not matched to a gene. The CDR3 DNA follows: TGTGCCAGCAGCCAGGGTGACAGGGGAAGGGAGACCCAGTACTTC. Its protein is CASSQGDRGRETQYF.

The DNA of the CDR3 is TGTGCCACCAGTGATGACAGGTTTCTCGGCTACACCTTC. It specifies CATSDDRFLGYTF. V gene TRBV24-1 combines with J gene TRBJ1-2, with a tentative D call TRBD1 (6 bases). In germline, CDR1 is KGHDR, CDR2 SFDVKD. CDR3 size: 13 residues. V lost 3 bases and J 8 bases, leaving 12 bases between the germline ends.

This sequence joins TRBV7-8 and TRBJ2-1; TRBD2 matches 8 bases. The junction had 3 bases not matched to a gene; V was cut back by 1 base and J by 4 bases. Germline V gives CDR1 SGHVS, CDR2 FQNEAQ. There are 15 residues in the CDR3. This chain's CDR3 is CASSLESGGYNEQFF. In nucleotides, the CDR3 is TGTGCCAGCAGCTTAGAATCGGGGGGGTACAATGAGCAGTTCTTC.

The chain carries TRBV11-1 and TRBJ2-3; possible D gene TRBD1, 5 bases. The CDR3 runs to 14 residues. Trimming removed 3 bases from V and 2 bases from J, with 9 bases in between. The germline V gene has CDR1 SGHAT and CDR2 FQDESV (reference sequence). Here the CDR3 DNA reads TGTGCCAGCAGCTTCCAGGGAAACACAGATACGCAGTATTTT. Translation gives CASSFQGNTDTQYF.

V usage is TRBV21-1 and J usage is TRBJ2-7; the D call of TRBD2 is as the table states it, not checked on the DNA. TRBV21-1 is deemed a pseudogene. The CDR3 extends over 13 amino acids. CDR3 bases: TGTGCCAGCAGCATTAACGGGTCCTACGAGCAGTACTTC. It specifies CASSINGSYEQYF.

The chain joins TRBV6-5 to TRBJ2-3, with D unresolved. Between the trimmed V and J ends, which lost 7 bases and 5 bases, there was a span of 7 bases. CDR3 length equals 11 residues. Germline CDR1 reads MNHEY; CDR2 reads SVGAGI. The CDR3 DNA is TGTGCCAGCACTTGGAGAGATACGCAGTATTTT. This codes for CASTWRDTQYF.